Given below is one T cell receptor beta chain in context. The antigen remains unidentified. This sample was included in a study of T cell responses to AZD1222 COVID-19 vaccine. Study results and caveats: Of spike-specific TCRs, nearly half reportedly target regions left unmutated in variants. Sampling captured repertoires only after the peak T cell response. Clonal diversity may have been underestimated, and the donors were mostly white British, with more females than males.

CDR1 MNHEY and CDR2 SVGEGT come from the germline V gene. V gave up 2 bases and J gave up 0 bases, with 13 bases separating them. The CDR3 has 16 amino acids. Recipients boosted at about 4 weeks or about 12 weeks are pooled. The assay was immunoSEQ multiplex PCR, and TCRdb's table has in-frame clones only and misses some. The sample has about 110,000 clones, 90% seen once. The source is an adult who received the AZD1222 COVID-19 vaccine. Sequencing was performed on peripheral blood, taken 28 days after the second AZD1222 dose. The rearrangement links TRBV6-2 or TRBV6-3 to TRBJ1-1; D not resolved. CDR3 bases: TGTGCCAGCAGTTACGGAATAGGGAGAATGAACACTGAAGCTTTCTTT. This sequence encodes CASSYGIGRMNTEAFF.